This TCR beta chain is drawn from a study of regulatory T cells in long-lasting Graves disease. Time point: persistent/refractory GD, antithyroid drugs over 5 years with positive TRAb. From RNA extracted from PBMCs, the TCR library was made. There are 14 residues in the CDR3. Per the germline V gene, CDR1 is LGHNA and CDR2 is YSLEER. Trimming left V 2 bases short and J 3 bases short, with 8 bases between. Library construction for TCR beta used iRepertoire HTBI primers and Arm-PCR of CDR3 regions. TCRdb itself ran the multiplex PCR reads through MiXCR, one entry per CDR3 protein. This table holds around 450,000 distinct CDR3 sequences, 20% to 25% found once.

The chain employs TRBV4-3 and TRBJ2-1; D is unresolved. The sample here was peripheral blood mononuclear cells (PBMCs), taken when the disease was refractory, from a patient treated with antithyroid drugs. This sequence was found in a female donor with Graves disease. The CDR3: CASSQLLNYNEQFF. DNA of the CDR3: TGCGCCAGCAGCCAACTGCTAAACTACAATGAGCAGTTCTTC.